These 8 T cell receptor beta chains were sequenced from one sample in a study of CD8 T cells in ankylosing spondylitis (dated 2017 in TCRdb). The receptor library was made with 5' RACE. The sequencer was an Illumina HiSeq 2500. TCRdb cleaned the public reads at Q25 with fastp, built clones with MiXCR and kept in-frame beta chains. Every entry covers one CDR3 protein and lists the most common genes and DNA from its rows. The sample contains under 150,000 distinct CDR3 sequences, 7% to 10% of them found a single time. Of the sample, 2.5% to 3.5% is held by the ten largest clones. Sequencing was carried out using blood, either unsorted or a sorted T cell fraction (not recorded which). These receptor sequences come from a male donor with ankylosing spondylitis or in good health (not recorded which).

The V and J genes are TRBV6-2 or TRBV6-3 and TRBJ2-1, with 8 bases identical to TRBD1. V shed 6 bases, J shed 3 bases, and the junction held 7 bases outside the gene matches. This CDR3 is 15 amino acids long. CDR1 is MNHEY, CDR2 SVGEGT, per germline. CDR3 residues: CASSPLDRDYNEQFF. As DNA, the CDR3 is TGTGCCAGCAGCCCCCTGGACAGGGACTACAATGAGCAGTTCTTC.

This chain connects TRBV3-1 to TRBJ1-1; 7 nucleotides line up with TRBD1. The CDR3 covers 17 residues. Losses at the gene ends were 8 bases for V and 11 bases for J; bases not matched to a gene: 26. Germline V lookup: CDR1 LGHDT, CDR2 YNNKEL (reference sequence). The CDR3 protein is CASCLPPRQGFIARAFF. In DNA, the CDR3 is TGTGCCAGCTGCCTACCCCCTCGACAGGGCTTTATTGCACGGGCTTTCTTT.

The chain is built from TRBV20-1 and TRBJ2-5; D may be TRBD1 (7 bases). The CDR3 contains 13 residues. Trimming took off 0 bases at V and 5 bases at J, with 10 bases between the two ends. Germline V gene data show CDR1 as DFQATT and CDR2 as SNEGSKA (reference sequence). The CDR3 DNA is TGCAGTGCTAGAGAGACAGGGAGGGAGACCCAGTACTTC. Its translation: CSARETGRETQYF.

This clonotype was detected ten times or more. The chain is built from TRBV7-9 and TRBJ2-2, with 7 bases matching TRBD2. The CDR3 is made up of 17 amino acids. Unmatched junction bases numbered 14, after V lost 5 bases and J lost 5 bases. Germline V gene sequence: CDR1 SEHNR, CDR2 FQNEAQ (reference sequence). The CDR3 DNA reads TGTGCCAGCAGCCCGATTGGTGGCGGGAGTTCGACCGGGGAGCTGTTTTTT. This gives the protein CASSPIGGGSSTGELFF.

This chain joins TRBV5-4 and TRBJ2-6; D call uncertain. The CDR3 covers 16 residues. Trimming cost V 4 bases and J 0 bases, with 11 bases left between them. Per the germline V gene, CDR1 is SGHNT and CDR2 is YYREEE (reference sequence). CDR3 in amino acids: CASSRGRNSGANVLTF. The DNA for the CDR3 is TGTGCCAGCAGCCGAGGACGGAACTCTGGGGCCAACGTCCTGACTTTC.

Comment on this clonotype: The junction departs from the called germline gene at one end, perhaps through a read error. This rearrangement joins TRBV2 to TRBJ2-6, with 10 bases that match TRBD1. Germline V lookup: CDR1 SNHLY, CDR2 FYNNEI. The CDR3 spans 17 residues. The CDR3 spells CASSPPTGGNGANGLTF. The CDR3 region has the DNA TGTGCCAGCAGCCCACCGACAGGGGGCAATGGGGCCAACGGCCTGACTTTC.

This clonotype has more than one count but fewer than ten. The rearrangement links TRBV4-1 to TRBJ1-5; D uncertain. Trimming took off 0 bases at V and 5 bases at J, with 11 bases between the two ends. CDR3 size: 15 residues. Germline CDR1 reads MGHRA; CDR2 reads YSYEKL. The CDR3 region has the DNA TGCGCCAGCAGCCAAGATGGCAGACAAGATCAGCCCCAGCATTTT. Translation: CASSQDGRQDQPQHF.

This clonotype was seen at least ten times. The gene calls are TRBV29-1 and TRBJ2-2; D may be TRBD1 (6 bases). The length of the CDR3 is 14 residues. CDR1 is SQVTM, CDR2 ANQGSEA, per germline. The V gene lost 3 bases and the J gene lost 0 bases, with 8 bases spanning the gap. For the CDR3, the DNA is TGCAGCGTTGACGGGACAACGAACACCGGGGAGCTGTTTTTT. This encodes CSVDGTTNTGELFF.